This T cell receptor (beta chain) was sequenced for a study of beta chain features in type 1 diabetes. This clone was counted a few times. The antigen is unknown. CD45RO/CCR7/CD25/CD127/CD95/CD27 separated CD4+ naive, central memory, regulatory and stem cell-like memory cells by sorting. General study findings and limits: Researchers cautioned that cDNA sequencing could over-represent cells with high TCR expression.

Reverse transcribing all isolated RNA meant expressed TCRB transcripts were sequenced. Profiled with immunoSEQ multiplex PCR; TCRdb holds only in-frame clones, not every one. The sample holds about 140,000 clones, about 7% seen once. The CDR3 is made up of 12 amino acids. The germline V gene encodes CDR1 SQVTM and CDR2 ANQGSEA. V lost 2 bases to trimming and J lost 0 bases, with 3 bases between them. Sequencing was performed on central memory CD4+ T cells from blood. The chain combines TRBV29-1 with TRBJ2-3; D is undetermined. This receptor was obtained from a woman aged 25 to 45 in good health. The CDR3 DNA reads TGCAGCGTTGAACAGAGCACAGATACGCAGTATTTT. This translates into CSVEQSTDTQYF.